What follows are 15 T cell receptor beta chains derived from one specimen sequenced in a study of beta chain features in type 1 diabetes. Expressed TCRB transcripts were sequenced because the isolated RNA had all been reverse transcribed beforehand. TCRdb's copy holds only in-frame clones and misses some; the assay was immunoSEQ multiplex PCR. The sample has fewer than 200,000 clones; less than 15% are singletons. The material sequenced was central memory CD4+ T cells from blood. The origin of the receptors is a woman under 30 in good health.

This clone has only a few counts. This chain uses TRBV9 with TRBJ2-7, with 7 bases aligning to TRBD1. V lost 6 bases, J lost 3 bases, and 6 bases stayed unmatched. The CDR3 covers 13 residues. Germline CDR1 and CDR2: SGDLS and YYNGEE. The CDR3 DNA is TGTGCCAGCACCCTAACAGGGGTCTACGAGCAGTACTTC. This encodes CASTLTGVYEQYF.

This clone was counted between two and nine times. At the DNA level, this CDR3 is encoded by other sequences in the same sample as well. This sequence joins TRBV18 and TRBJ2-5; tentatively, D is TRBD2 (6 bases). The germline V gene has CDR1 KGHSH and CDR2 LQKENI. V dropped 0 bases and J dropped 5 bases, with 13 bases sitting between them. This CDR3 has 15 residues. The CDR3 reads CASSPPSGGRETQYF. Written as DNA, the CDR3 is TGTGCCAGCTCACCACCTAGCGGCGGCCGGGAGACCCAGTACTTC.

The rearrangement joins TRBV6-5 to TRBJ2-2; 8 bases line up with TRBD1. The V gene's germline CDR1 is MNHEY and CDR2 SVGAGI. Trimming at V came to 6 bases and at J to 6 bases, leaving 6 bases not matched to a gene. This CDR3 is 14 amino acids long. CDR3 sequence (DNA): TGTGCCAGCAGGGGCGGACAGGGCCCCGGGGAGCTGTTTTTT. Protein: CASRGGQGPGELFF.

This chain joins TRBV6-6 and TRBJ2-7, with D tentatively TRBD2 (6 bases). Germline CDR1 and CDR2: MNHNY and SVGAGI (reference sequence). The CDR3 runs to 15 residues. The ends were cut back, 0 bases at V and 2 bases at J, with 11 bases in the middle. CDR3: CASSYSSSAAYEQYF. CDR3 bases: TGTGCCAGCAGTTACTCCTCTAGCGCCGCCTACGAGCAGTACTTC.

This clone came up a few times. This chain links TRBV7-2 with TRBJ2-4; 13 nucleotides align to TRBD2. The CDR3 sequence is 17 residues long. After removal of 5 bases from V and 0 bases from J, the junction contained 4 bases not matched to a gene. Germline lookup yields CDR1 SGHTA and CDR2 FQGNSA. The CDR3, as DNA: TGTGCCAGCAGCCTCGGACTAGCGGGGGTAGCCAAAAACATTCAGTACTTC. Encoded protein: CASSLGLAGVAKNIQYF.

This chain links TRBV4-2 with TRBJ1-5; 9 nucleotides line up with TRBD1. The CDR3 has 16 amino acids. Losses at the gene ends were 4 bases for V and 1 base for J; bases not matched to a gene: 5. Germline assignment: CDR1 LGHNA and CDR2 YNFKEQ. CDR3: CASSRTGGGSNQPQHF. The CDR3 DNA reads TGTGCCAGCAGCCGAACAGGGGGCGGAAGCAATCAGCCCCAGCATTTT.

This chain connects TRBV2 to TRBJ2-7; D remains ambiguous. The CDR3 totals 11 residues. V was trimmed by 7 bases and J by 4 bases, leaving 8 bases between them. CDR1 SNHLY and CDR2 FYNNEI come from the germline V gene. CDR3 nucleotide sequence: TGTGCCAGCACTCCCTTATACGAGCAGTACTTC. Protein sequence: CASTPLYEQYF.

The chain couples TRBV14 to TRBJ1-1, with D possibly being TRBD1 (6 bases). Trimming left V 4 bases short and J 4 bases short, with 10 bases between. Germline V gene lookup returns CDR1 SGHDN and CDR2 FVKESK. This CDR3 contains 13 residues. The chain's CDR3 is CASSLQGATEAFF. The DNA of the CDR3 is TGTGCCAGCAGCCTACAGGGAGCCACTGAAGCTTTCTTT.

The CDR3 DNA is TGCGCCAGCAGCTTTCCAGGGGCCGCCGAGACCCAGTACTTC. Residues: CASSFPGAAETQYF. The rearrangement joins TRBV5-1 to TRBJ2-5; D is possibly TRBD1 (6 bases). CDR1 and CDR2 from the germline V gene are SGHRS and YFSETQ. The CDR3 has 14 amino acids. The V end was cut by 2 bases, the J end by 5 bases, with 13 bases between. Combining the CDR3 with reference TRBV5-1 and TRBJ2-5 gives the whole variable domain KAGVTQTPRYLIKTRGQQVTLSCSPISGHRSVSWYQQTPGQGLQFLFEYFSETQRNKGNFPGRFSGRQFSNSRSEMNVSTLELGDSALYLCASSFPGAAETQYFGPGTRLLVL.

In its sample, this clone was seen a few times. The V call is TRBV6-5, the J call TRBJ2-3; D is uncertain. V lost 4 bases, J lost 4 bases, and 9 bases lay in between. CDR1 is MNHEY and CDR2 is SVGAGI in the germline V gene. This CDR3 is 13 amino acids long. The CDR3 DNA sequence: TGTGCCAGCAGTTTCCTTCGGGCAGATACGCAGTATTTT. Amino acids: CASSFLRADTQYF.

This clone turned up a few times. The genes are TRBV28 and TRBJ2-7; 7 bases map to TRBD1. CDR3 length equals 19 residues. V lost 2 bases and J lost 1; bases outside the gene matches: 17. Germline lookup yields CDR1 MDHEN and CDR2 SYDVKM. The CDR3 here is CASSLPSRRTGRDSYEQYF. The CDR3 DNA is TGTGCCAGCAGTTTACCCTCCAGGAGGACAGGCAGGGATTCCTACGAGCAGTACTTC.

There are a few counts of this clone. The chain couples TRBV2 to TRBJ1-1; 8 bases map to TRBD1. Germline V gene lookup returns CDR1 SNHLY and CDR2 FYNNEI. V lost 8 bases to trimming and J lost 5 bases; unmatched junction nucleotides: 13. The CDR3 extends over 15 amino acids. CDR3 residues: CASLQQGGVRTEAFF. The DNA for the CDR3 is TGTGCCAGCCTCCAACAGGGGGGGGTGAGGACTGAAGCTTTCTTT.

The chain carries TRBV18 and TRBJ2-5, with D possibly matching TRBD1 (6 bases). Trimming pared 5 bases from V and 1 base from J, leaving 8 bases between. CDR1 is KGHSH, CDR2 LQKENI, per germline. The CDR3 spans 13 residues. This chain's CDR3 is CASSGQSQETQYF. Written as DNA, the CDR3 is TGTGCCAGCTCAGGACAGAGCCAAGAGACCCAGTACTTC.

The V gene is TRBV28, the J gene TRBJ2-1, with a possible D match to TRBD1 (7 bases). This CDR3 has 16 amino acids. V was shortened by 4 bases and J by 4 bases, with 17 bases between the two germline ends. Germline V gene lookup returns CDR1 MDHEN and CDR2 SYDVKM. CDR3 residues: CASSSPTGRGYNEQFF. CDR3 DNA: TGTGCCAGCAGTTCCCCGACAGGGCGGGGATACAATGAGCAGTTCTTC.

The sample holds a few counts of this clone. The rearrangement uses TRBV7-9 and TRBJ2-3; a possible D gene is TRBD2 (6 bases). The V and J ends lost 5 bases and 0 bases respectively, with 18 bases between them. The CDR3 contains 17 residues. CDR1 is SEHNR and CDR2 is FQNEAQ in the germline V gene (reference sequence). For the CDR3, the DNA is TGTGCCAGCAGCCCAGATGCGGGACGTACGAGCACAGATACGCAGTATTTT. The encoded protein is CASSPDAGRTSTDTQYF.